The TCR beta chain under discussion was sequenced for a study of PD-1 and CTLA-4 blockade in melanoma. TCRdb's table, derived via immunoSEQ multiplex PCR, lists solely in-frame clones and lacks some. The profile shows around 16,000 clones, 70% of them singletons. The trim removed 3 bases at V and 4 bases at J, leaving 3 bases unmatched. Germline V gene data show CDR1 as LNHDA and CDR2 as SQIVND (reference sequence). This CDR3 has 15 residues. The chain recombines TRBV19 with TRBJ1-1; 12 bases are shared with TRBD1. The sample here was CD8+ T cells from peripheral blood, taken from a patient given anti-PD-1 treatment. The sequence derives from a human donor with melanoma. CDR3 loop: CASSIPGQGATEAFF. The CDR3 DNA follows: TGTGCCAGTAGTATCCCGGGACAGGGGGCCACTGAAGCTTTCTTT.